The 30 T cell receptor beta chains below come from one sample, sequenced in a study of T cells after posttransplantation cyclophosphamide. Treatment was busulfan-fludarabine conditioning, a marrow graft, and cyclophosphamide on days +3 and +4. This table comes from immunoSEQ multiplex PCR, and its TCRdb copy is limited to in-frame clones, with some not included. The sample includes more than 4,500 clones, over 70% of them seen just once. The sequences come from PBMCs, collected after allogeneic stem cell transplant with posttransplant cyclophosphamide. These receptors were taken from a male patient in his sixties who received an allogeneic stem cell transplant from an unrelated donor, was CMV-positive, and had no GVHD. Some T cells may arise from the graft donor.

The chain couples TRBV5-4 to TRBJ1-2, with D perhaps TRBD1 (5 bases). This CDR3 has 16 amino acids. Trimming removed 4 bases at V and 0 bases at J, with 16 bases between. The germline gives CDR1 SGHNT, CDR2 YYREEE (reference sequence). DNA of the CDR3: TGTGCCAGCAGCCAACGGGTGACAGCCGCTAACTATGGCTACACCTTC. This encodes CASSQRVTAANYGYTF.

This clone was seen just once. The chain is built from TRBV29-1 and TRBJ2-3; 16 bases match TRBD2. The V gene's germline CDR1 is SQVTM and CDR2 ANQGSEA. J lost 0 bases, V lost 5 bases, and 8 bases had no gene match. This CDR3 region has 18 residues. The CDR3, as DNA: TGCAGCGTTTTGGGACTAGCGGGGGGGCAGGGGAGCACAGATACGCAGTATTTT. Protein product: CSVLGLAGGQGSTDTQYF.

CDR3 amino acids: CASSNRQSLSYEQYF. The CDR3 DNA reads TGTGCCAGCAGCAATAGACAGAGCCTCTCCTACGAGCAGTACTTC. The rearrangement joins TRBV5-4 to TRBJ2-7; a weak D match, TRBD1 (5 bases). CDR1 is SGHNT, CDR2 YYREEE, per germline (reference sequence). This CDR3 is built from 15 residues. The V and J ends lost 4 bases and 0 bases respectively, with 14 bases between them.

This chain joins TRBV5-1 and TRBJ2-1; the match to TRBD2 covers 11 bases. CDR3 length: 16 amino acids. CDR1 is SGHRS, CDR2 YFSETQ, per germline. Trimming at V came to 0 bases and at J to 6 bases, leaving 5 bases not matched to a gene. Written as DNA, the CDR3 is TGCGCCAGCAGCTTGGTATTAGCGGGGGGGACCAATGAGCAGTTCTTC. Translation: CASSLVLAGGTNEQFF.

The gene calls are TRBV25-1 and TRBJ2-7, with 7 bases lining up with TRBD2. CDR3 length: 15 residues. CDR1 MGHDK and CDR2 SYGVNS come from the germline V gene. V was pared by 4 bases and J by 7 bases, with 13 bases of the junction left unmatched. For the CDR3, the DNA is TGTGCCAGCAGTGCCTTCGGGAGCGGGAAAGGGGAGCAGTACTTC. Encoded protein: CASSAFGSGKGEQYF.

This sequence joins TRBV2 and TRBJ2-7, with a weak D call TRBD2 (6 bases). The CDR3 is 14 amino acids. Deletions cut 7 bases from V and 3 bases from J, with 16 bases between. The germline CDR1 and CDR2 sequences are SNHLY and FYNNEI. CDR3: CASKGLAHLYEQYF. The CDR3 coding sequence is TGTGCCAGCAAGGGACTGGCACATCTCTACGAGCAGTACTTC.

This chain links TRBV11-3 with TRBJ2-5, with TRBD2 as a possible D gene (5 bases). The CDR3 has 13 residues. Trimming pared 3 bases from V and 5 bases from J, leaving 10 bases between. Germline assignment: CDR1 SGHNT and CDR2 YENEEA. The CDR3 loop reads CASSFGRVETQYF. The CDR3 coding sequence is TGTGCCAGCAGCTTTGGGCGGGTGGAGACCCAGTACTTC.

The chain carries TRBV29-1 and TRBJ1-2; no firm D call. Looked up from germline, CDR1 is SQVTM and CDR2 is ANQGSEA. There are 11 residues in the CDR3. Trimming took 6 bases from V and 0 from J, leaving 5 bases between them. CDR3 amino acids: CSVTANYGYTF. The DNA of the CDR3 is TGCAGCGTCACAGCTAACTATGGCTACACCTTC.

The V gene is TRBV28, the J gene TRBJ1-1; the match to TRBD1 covers 8 bases. The J segment lost 4 bases and the V segment lost 6 bases, leaving 4 bases of the junction unmatched. The CDR3 consists of 13 residues. Germline-derived CDR1 and CDR2 are MDHEN and SYDVKM. The CDR3 DNA follows: TGTGCCAGCAGAACCACAGGGGGCACTGAAGCTTTCTTT. Translation gives CASRTTGGTEAFF. Full variable domain (missing parts from reference TRBV28 and TRBJ1-1): DVKVTQSSRYLVKRTGEKVFLECVQDMDHENMFWYRQDPGLGLRLIYFSYDVKMKEKGDIPEGYSVSREKKERFSLILESASTNQTSMYLCASRTTGGTEAFFGQGTRLTVV.

The chain recombines TRBV27 with TRBJ2-1; weak D call: TRBD2 (5 bases). V lost 6 bases to trimming and J lost 5 bases, with 20 bases between them. Germline assignment: CDR1 MNHEY and CDR2 SMNVEV (reference sequence). This CDR3 has 16 amino acids. CDR3 protein: CASSPRGNPRNNEQFF. Written as DNA, the CDR3 is TGTGCCAGCAGCCCGAGAGGGAATCCGAGGAACAATGAGCAGTTCTTC.

The chain couples TRBV28 to TRBJ2-1, with D uncertain. The CDR3 has 13 amino acids. The V end lost 7 bases, the J end lost 4 bases, and 11 bases lay between the germline ends. Germline V gene lookup returns CDR1 MDHEN and CDR2 SYDVKM. CDR3 residues: CASIPFGYNEQFF. In DNA form, the CDR3 reads TGTGCCAGCATCCCTTTCGGGTACAATGAGCAGTTCTTC.

The V call is TRBV6-5, the J call TRBJ2-3; 10 bases map to TRBD2. The CDR3 is 15 amino acids. V lost 5 bases to trimming and J lost 6 bases; unmatched junction nucleotides: 8. Germline V lookup: CDR1 MNHEY, CDR2 SVGAGI. CDR3 amino acids: CASSSGGAEGDTQYF. The CDR3 coding sequence is TGTGCCAGCAGTAGCGGGGGGGCCGAGGGGGATACGCAGTATTTT.

V and J are TRBV6-1 and TRBJ2-7, with D possibly being TRBD1 (7 bases). Looked up from germline, CDR1 is MNHNS and CDR2 is SASEGT. The V and J ends lost 5 bases and 6 bases respectively, with 17 bases between them. The CDR3 spans 14 residues. The chain's CDR3 is CASSPRTQGGEQYF. The CDR3 region has the DNA TGTGCCAGCAGTCCACGGACTCAGGGGGGCGAGCAGTACTTC.

V gene TRBV29-1 combines with J gene TRBJ2-2; TRBD1 aligns across 8 bases. Per the germline V gene, CDR1 is SQVTM and CDR2 is ANQGSEA. The V segment lost 6 bases and the J segment 0 bases; nucleotides outside the gene matches: 0. This CDR3 region has 13 residues. CDR3 sequence: CSVQGANTGELFF. CDR3 in DNA: TGCAGCGTACAGGGGGCGAACACCGGGGAGCTGTTTTTT.

This chain connects TRBV4-3 to TRBJ2-3; 7 nucleotides align to TRBD2. Germline CDR1 reads LGHNA; CDR2 reads YSLEER. The junction had 4 bases not matched to a gene; V was cut back by 4 bases and J by 0 bases. This CDR3 comprises 15 residues. The CDR3 spells CASSRGLVSTDTQYF. The CDR3 DNA is TGCGCCAGCAGCCGTGGACTAGTGAGCACAGATACGCAGTATTTT.

Sample share makes this clone hyperexpanded. The chain is built from TRBV6-6 and TRBJ2-7, with 8 positions matching TRBD2. Germline CDR1 is MNHNY and CDR2 is SVGAGI (reference sequence). The CDR3 is 13 amino acids. V was pared by 7 bases and J by 10 bases, with 12 bases of the junction left unmatched. The CDR3 DNA sequence: TGTGCCAGCACCTACAGCGGGAGAGGGTTACAGTACTTC. Translation: CASTYSGRGLQYF.

CDR3 DNA: TGTGCCAGCAGTTACTCGGGGCAGGGGGCCCAGCCCCAGCATTTT. Translation gives CASSYSGQGAQPQHF. The chain couples TRBV6-6 to TRBJ1-5; 8 bases align to TRBD1. The CDR3 covers 15 residues. With 0 bases clipped from V and 7 bases from J, the junction kept 5 bases outside the gene matches. CDR1 is MNHNY, CDR2 SVGAGI, per germline (reference sequence).

This rearrangement joins TRBV18 to TRBJ2-7, with D possibly TRBD1 on 6 matching bases. The V and J ends lost 5 bases and 2 bases respectively, with 10 bases between them. Germline CDR1 reads KGHSH; CDR2 reads LQKENI. The CDR3 consists of 13 residues. The CDR3 protein is CASSTGQTYEQYF. For the CDR3, the DNA is TGTGCCAGCTCAACCGGACAGACCTACGAGCAGTACTTC.

This clone was seen once. This chain uses TRBV5-1 with TRBJ1-1, with 8 bases lining up with TRBD1. V lost 4 bases, J lost 3 bases, and 11 bases stayed unmatched. This CDR3 is built from 16 residues. From germline, CDR1 is SGHRS and CDR2 YFSETQ. The CDR3 coding sequence is TGCGCCAGCAGCAAAAGCAGGGGGCCGGGGGACACTGAAGCTTTCTTT. Translating it yields CASSKSRGPGDTEAFF.

V and J are TRBV7-8 and TRBJ2-2, with TRBD1 matching 8 bases. This CDR3 has 14 amino acids. In germline, CDR1 is SGHVS, CDR2 FQNEAQ. Losses at the gene ends were 6 bases for V and 4 bases for J; bases not matched to a gene: 4. The CDR3 is CASRPDRGTGELFF. The CDR3 bases are TGTGCCAGCAGACCTGACAGGGGCACCGGGGAGCTGTTTTTT.

This clone was recorded a few times. The chain carries TRBV4-1 and TRBJ2-1; 11 nucleotides agree with TRBD2. The CDR3 contains 15 residues. Germline V CDR1 and CDR2: MGHRA, YSYEKL. The trim removed 0 bases at V and 10 bases at J, leaving 5 bases unmatched. CDR3 in DNA: TGCGCCAGCAGCCAAGATCTAGCGGGGGGAAGGGAGCAGTTCTTC. This sequence encodes CASSQDLAGGREQFF.

This chain uses TRBV30 with TRBJ1-6; TRBD1 matches 8 bases. Germline values: CDR1 GTSNPN, CDR2 SVGIG (reference sequence). The CDR3 covers 12 residues. J lost 7 bases, V lost 4 bases, and 0 bases had no gene match. This CDR3 reads CAWTGGNSPLHF. DNA for the CDR3: TGTGCCTGGACAGGGGGCAATTCACCCCTCCACTTT.

The V and J genes are TRBV2 and TRBJ2-3; D might be TRBD2 (7 bases). There are 15 residues in the CDR3. Germline lookup yields CDR1 SNHLY and CDR2 FYNNEI. V dropped 7 bases and J dropped 6 bases, with 20 bases sitting between them. CDR3 sequence (DNA): TGTGCCAGCATCCAAAGGGGGGGAACTTTCGATACGCAGTATTTT. It encodes CASIQRGGTFDTQYF. Based on the CDR3 plus reference TRBV2 and TRBJ2-3, the full variable domain is EPEVTQTPSHQVTQMGQEVILRCVPISNHLYFYWYRQILGQKVEFLVSFYNNEISEKSEIFDDQFSVERPDGSNFTLKIRSTKLEDSAMYFCASIQRGGTFDTQYFGPGTRLTVL.

The rearrangement links TRBV28 to TRBJ2-7; 8 positions match TRBD2. Per the germline V gene, CDR1 is MDHEN and CDR2 is SYDVKM. This CDR3 is 14 amino acids long. V lost 5 bases, J lost 2 bases, and 5 bases stayed unmatched. The CDR3 spells CASSPPAGAYEQYF. CDR3 coding DNA: TGTGCCAGCAGTCCACCAGCGGGGGCCTACGAGCAGTACTTC.

By share of the sample, this clone is medium-sized. The V gene is TRBV18, the J gene TRBJ1-1; 8 bases match TRBD1. The length of the CDR3 is 20 residues. J was trimmed by 5 bases and V by 5 bases; bases with no gene match: 25. Germline assignment: CDR1 KGHSH and CDR2 LQKENI. CDR3 protein: CASSARYQGAGSGSGTEAFF. CDR3 DNA sequence: TGTGCCAGCTCAGCCCGTTATCAGGGGGCCGGCAGCGGTTCAGGTACTGAAGCTTTCTTT.

CDR3: CASSQSSSEDEQYF. CDR3 nucleotides: TGTGCCAGCAGTCAAAGCAGTTCCGAGGACGAGCAGTACTTC. The chain has TRBV2 and TRBJ2-7, with unresolved D. Trimming removed 5 bases at V and 5 bases at J, with 16 bases between. Germline V gene sequence: CDR1 SNHLY, CDR2 FYNNEI. The CDR3 covers 14 residues.

This chain joins TRBV28 and TRBJ1-5; 7 bases line up with TRBD1. The CDR3 has 16 residues. J was trimmed by 0 bases and V by 1 base; bases with no gene match: 3. Germline CDR1 and CDR2: MDHEN and SYDVKM. As DNA, the CDR3 is TGTGCCAGCAGTTTATTGGGACAGTATAGCAATCAGCCCCAGCATTTT. It specifies CASSLLGQYSNQPQHF.

The count of this clone is one. The chain uses TRBV6-5 and TRBJ2-7, with 11 bases lining up with TRBD1. The ends lost 5 bases at V and 3 bases at J; junction bases unmatched: 3. This CDR3 is built from 14 residues. Looked up from germline, CDR1 is MNHEY and CDR2 is SVGAGI. CDR3 in amino acids: CASSTGTGGYEQYF. CDR3 in DNA: TGTGCCAGCAGTACCGGGACAGGGGGCTACGAGCAGTACTTC.

This clone was detected a few times. The chain joins TRBV19 to TRBJ2-1; 9 nucleotides align to TRBD2. J gave up 15 bases and V 7 bases, and 13 bases lay outside the gene matches. This CDR3 has 13 residues. The germline V gene encodes CDR1 LNHDA and CDR2 SQIVND (reference sequence). The CDR3 DNA is TGTGCCAGTACCGCGGGGGGGACAGAAGTGCTGTTCTTC. Translating it yields CASTAGGTEVLFF.

This clone was detected a few times. This rearrangement joins TRBV7-9 to TRBJ2-1; D is uncertain. Germline V CDR1 and CDR2: SEHNR, FQNEAQ (reference sequence). The germline V and J ends were trimmed by 2 bases and 0 bases, with 5 bases remaining between them. CDR3 length: 14 amino acids. CDR3 sequence: CASSLLSSYNEQFF. CDR3 DNA: TGTGCCAGCAGCTTACTGAGCTCCTACAATGAGCAGTTCTTC.